Below are 26 T cell receptor beta chains sequenced from a single sample in a study of blood T cell repertoires in COVID-19. Method: immunoSEQ multiplex PCR; TCRdb's copy keeps in-frame clones and lacks some. The sample carries fewer than 150,000 clones, about 90% recorded once. The sequencing sample was made of peripheral blood. The source is a woman aged 55-75 years with acute or convalescent COVID-19.

The rearrangement uses TRBV24-1 and TRBJ1-1; D gene ambiguous. CDR1 is KGHDR and CDR2 is SFDVKD in the germline V gene. The CDR3 extends over 12 amino acids. The V end lost 2 bases, the J end lost 5 bases, and 5 bases lay between the germline ends. The CDR3 bases are TGTGCCACCAGTGATTCAGGAACTGAAGCTTTCTTT. This translates into CATSDSGTEAFF.

The rearrangement links TRBV2 to TRBJ2-1; D is perhaps TRBD1 (5 bases). Germline CDR1 is SNHLY and CDR2 is FYNNEI. This CDR3 spans 13 amino acids. Trimming stripped 4 bases from V and 6 bases from J, with 10 bases between. CDR3 DNA: TGTGCCAGCAGTGGGGGCAGGGCCAATGAGCAGTTCTTC. It codes for CASSGGRANEQFF.

CDR3 sequence (DNA): TGTGCCAGCAGTGAAGGACAGGGATCCTACGAGCAGTACTTC. It encodes CASSEGQGSYEQYF. V and J are TRBV6-1 and TRBJ2-7, with 7 nucleotides matching TRBD1. In germline, CDR1 is MNHNS, CDR2 SASEGT. This CDR3 comprises 14 residues. The V and J ends lost 1 base and 1 base, in that order; junction bases with no gene match: 1.

The V and J genes are TRBV3-1 (or the pseudogene TRBV3-2) and TRBJ1-6, with D perhaps matching TRBD1 (6 bases). CDR3 length: 16 residues. Germline V gene lookup returns CDR1 LGHDT and CDR2 YNNKEL (reference sequence). V was trimmed by 1 base and J by 7 bases, leaving 14 bases between them. The DNA for the CDR3 is TGTGCCAGCAGCCAAGGTGACAGGAGAACGAATTCACCCCTCCACTTT. Translated: CASSQGDRRTNSPLHF.

This clone showed up just once. V is TRBV9 and J is TRBJ1-1; no reliable D call. CDR3 length equals 15 residues. Germline V lookup: CDR1 SGDLS, CDR2 YYNGEE. Trimming took 0 bases from V and 2 from J, leaving 11 bases between them. The CDR3 is CASSVGPAGNTEAFF. As DNA, the CDR3 is TGTGCCAGCAGCGTAGGACCCGCAGGAAACACTGAAGCTTTCTTT. The full variable domain, its missing parts supplied by reference TRBV9 and TRBJ1-1, is DSGVTQTPKHLITATGQRVTLRCSPRSGDLSVYWYQQSLDQGLQFLIQYYNGEERAKGNILERFSAQQFPDLHSELNLSSLELGDSALYFCASSVGPAGNTEAFFGQGTRLTVV.

This rearrangement joins TRBV5-1 to TRBJ2-3; TRBD2 aligns across 10 bases. The V and J ends lost 4 bases and 0 bases, in that order; junction bases with no gene match: 2. Germline V gives CDR1 SGHRS, CDR2 YFSETQ. The CDR3 consists of 15 residues. DNA of the CDR3: TGCGCCAGCAGCCAGACTAGCGGGAGCACAGATACGCAGTATTTT. Its translation is CASSQTSGSTDTQYF.

The rearrangement links TRBV7-2 to TRBJ1-4; possible D gene TRBD1, 6 bases. The CDR3 has 18 residues. CDR1 and CDR2 from the germline V gene are SGHTA and FQGNSA. V lost 1 base to trimming and J lost 4 bases, with 19 bases between them. CDR3 sequence (DNA): TGTGCCAGCAGCTTAGTTCCCCTCAGACAGGCTGGTAATGAAAAACTGTTTTTT. Translating it yields CASSLVPLRQAGNEKLFF. The full variable domain, with the rest looked up from reference TRBV7-2 and TRBJ1-4, is GAGVSQSPSNKVTEKGKDVELRCDPISGHTALYWYRQSLGQGLEFLIYFQGNSAPDKSGLPSDRFSAERTGGSVSTLTIQRTQQEDSAVYLCASSLVPLRQAGNEKLFFGSGTQLSVL.

This CDR3 reads CASRPSGLRGEAFF. DNA for the CDR3: TGTGCCAGCAGACCGTCGGGACTTCGGGGCGAAGCTTTCTTT. The J gene is TRBJ1-1, the V gene TRBV6-5; perhaps TRBD1 as D (5 bases). The CDR3 contains 14 residues. The germline V and J ends were trimmed by 6 bases and 8 bases, with 19 bases remaining between them. Germline values: CDR1 MNHEY, CDR2 SVGAGI.

The rearrangement links TRBV7-2 to TRBJ2-4; the match to TRBD2 covers 8 bases. The germline gives CDR1 SGHTA, CDR2 FQGNSA. With 5 bases clipped from V and 7 bases from J, the junction kept 13 bases outside the gene matches. This CDR3 has 16 amino acids. The CDR3 here is CASSGMGGRIGNIQYF. Here the CDR3 DNA reads TGTGCCAGCAGCGGAATGGGCGGGAGGATAGGGAACATTCAGTACTTC.

The chain recombines TRBV6-1 with TRBJ1-2, with D maybe TRBD1 (6 bases). The CDR3 runs to 16 residues. CDR1 is MNHNS, CDR2 SASEGT, per germline. V lost 2 bases and J 4 bases, leaving 17 bases between the germline ends. CDR3 DNA: TGTGCCAGCAGTGAATCGCTCCTGATGGGGGCCTATGGCTACACCTTC. Its protein is CASSESLLMGAYGYTF.

CDR3 sequence reads: CASLFELSSYNEQFF. For the CDR3, the DNA is TGTGCCAGCCTATTCGAACTGAGCTCCTACAATGAGCAGTTCTTC. This chain connects TRBV6-5 to TRBJ2-1; no clear D. Germline-derived CDR1 and CDR2 are MNHEY and SVGAGI. CDR3 length: 15 residues. Trimming took off 8 bases at V and 0 bases at J, with 14 bases between the two ends.

At least ten counts were recorded for this clone. The V and J genes are TRBV7-9 and TRBJ1-1; D is uncertain. Trimming stripped 3 bases from V and 4 bases from J, with 12 bases between. This CDR3 region has 14 residues. Looked up from germline, CDR1 is SEHNR and CDR2 is FQNEAQ (reference sequence). DNA of the CDR3: TGTGCCAGCAGCTTCTTAGATCTTCGCACTGAAGCTTTCTTT. Translating gives CASSFLDLRTEAFF.

The chain uses TRBV25-1 and TRBJ2-5; TRBD1 agrees at 8 bases. V was pared by 5 bases and J by 7 bases, with 9 bases of the junction left unmatched. This CDR3 spans 14 amino acids. Germline CDR1 is MGHDK and CDR2 is SYGVNS. The CDR3: CASSLSDRVGTQYF. In DNA, the CDR3 is TGTGCCAGCAGTTTGTCGGACAGGGTCGGGACCCAGTACTTC.

This sequence joins TRBV6-1 and TRBJ2-6; D perhaps matches TRBD2 (6 bases). Germline values: CDR1 MNHNS, CDR2 SASEGT. The CDR3 spans 18 residues. Trimming shortened V by 3 bases and J by 0 bases, and 15 bases separated the two germline ends. This CDR3 reads CASSEGLGMSSGANVLTF. The CDR3 DNA is TGTGCCAGCAGTGAGGGACTGGGAATGAGCTCTGGGGCCAACGTCCTGACTTTC.

The V call is TRBV9, the J call TRBJ1-2; 9 bases fit TRBD1. The CDR3 sequence is 14 residues long. Germline V gene sequence: CDR1 SGDLS, CDR2 YYNGEE. V was clipped by 4 bases and J by 4 bases; unmatched bases: 5. CDR3 sequence: CASSSDRGSYGYTF. CDR3 DNA: TGTGCCAGCAGCTCGGACAGGGGAAGCTATGGCTACACCTTC. Looking up the rest from reference TRBV9 and TRBJ1-2 gives the full variable domain: DSGVTQTPKHLITATGQRVTLRCSPRSGDLSVYWYQQSLDQGLQFLIQYYNGEERAKGNILERFSAQQFPDLHSELNLSSLELGDSALYFCASSSDRGSYGYTFGSGTRLTVV.

The sample holds one count of this clone. The junction departs from germline at one end; a sequencing error may be responsible. The CDR3 here is CASSFGPGGPNF. CDR3 sequence (DNA): TGTGCCAGCAGCTTCGGTCCTGGAGGGCCGAACTTC. This sequence joins TRBV7-9 and TRBJ2-5, with TRBD2 as a possible D gene (6 bases). In germline, CDR1 is SEHNR, CDR2 FQNEAQ (reference sequence). The CDR3 runs 12 residues.

The chain carries TRBV6-1 and TRBJ1-2, with D maybe TRBD1 (5 bases). The CDR3 runs to 15 residues. V lost 2 bases, J lost 2 bases, and 12 bases lay in between. Germline assignment: CDR1 MNHNS and CDR2 SASEGT. CDR3 in DNA: TGTGCCAGCAGTGAAATCTATGGGGCAAACTATGGCTACACCTTC. Encoded protein: CASSEIYGANYGYTF.

The V and J genes are TRBV11-2 and TRBJ1-4, with unresolved D. Trimming took off 1 base at V and 6 bases at J, with 6 bases between the two ends. CDR3 length: 13 residues. The V gene's germline CDR1 is SGHAT and CDR2 FQNNGV. CDR3 sequence reads: CASSLGTYEKLFF. CDR3 DNA: TGTGCCAGCAGCTTAGGCACTTATGAAAAACTGTTTTTT.

This sequence joins TRBV7-8 and TRBJ1-1; D perhaps matches TRBD1 (6 bases). The germline V and J ends were trimmed by 5 bases and 7 bases, with 14 bases remaining between them. Germline loops: CDR1 SGHVS, CDR2 FQNEAQ. This CDR3 contains 13 residues. For the CDR3, the DNA is TGTGCCAGCAGCCCTTTTGAGGGGGATGAAGCTTTCTTT. This encodes CASSPFEGDEAFF.

The rearrangement uses TRBV18 and TRBJ1-1; D not resolved. The V and J ends lost 2 bases and 0 bases respectively, with 13 bases between them. The CDR3 runs 16 residues. The V gene's germline CDR1 is KGHSH and CDR2 LQKENI. CDR3 loop: CASSPRSSVMNTEAFF. In nucleotides, the CDR3 is TGTGCCAGCTCACCAAGGAGCAGCGTGATGAACACTGAAGCTTTCTTT.

The chain recombines TRBV7-9 with TRBJ1-2; possible D gene TRBD1, 6 bases. This CDR3 contains 15 residues. Trimming removed 1 base at V and 1 base at J, with 10 bases between. Germline V CDR1 and CDR2: SEHNR, FQNEAQ (reference sequence). Here the CDR3 DNA reads TGTGCCAGCAGCTTAGACAGGGAGCTTAACTATGGCTACACCTTC. It codes for CASSLDRELNYGYTF.

The V call is TRBV6-1, the J call TRBJ2-7, with 14 bases aligning to TRBD2. The V gene end was trimmed by 3 bases and the J gene end by 4 bases; junction bases not matched to a gene: 5. The CDR3 is made up of 16 amino acids. Germline-derived CDR1 and CDR2 are MNHNS and SASEGT. DNA for the CDR3: TGTGCCAGCAGTGACCAAGGACTAGCGGGAGGTTACGAGCAGTACGTC. Its protein is CASSDQGLAGGYEQYV.

This clone was counted a single time. The V and J genes are TRBV12-3 or TRBV12-4 and TRBJ2-7; D ambiguous. V lost 2 bases and J 4 bases, leaving 3 bases between the germline ends. This CDR3 comprises 11 residues. The chain's CDR3 is CASSLQYEQYF. The CDR3, as DNA: TGTGCCAGCAGTTTACAGTACGAGCAGTACTTC.

This rearrangement joins TRBV19 to TRBJ2-2; 7 bases map to TRBD2. Germline V gene sequence: CDR1 LNHDA, CDR2 SQIVND (reference sequence). This CDR3 contains 15 residues. After removal of 7 bases from V and 1 base from J, the junction contained 6 bases not matched to a gene. The CDR3 bases are TGTGCCAGTACTTTAGCGGGCCGGAACACCGGGGAGCTGTTTTTT. It codes for CASTLAGRNTGELFF.

The V gene is TRBV30, the J gene TRBJ1-6, with D maybe TRBD1 (5 bases). V lost 4 bases to trimming and J lost 10 bases, with 11 bases between them. This CDR3 comprises 12 residues. Germline values: CDR1 GTSNPN, CDR2 SVGIG (reference sequence). CDR3 loop: CAWMSGFSPLHF. The CDR3 DNA is TGTGCCTGGATGTCAGGGTTCTCACCCCTCCACTTT.

CDR3 sequence reads: CASSSWDSRYSNQPQHF. For the CDR3, the DNA is TGTGCCAGCAGCTCGTGGGACAGCAGGTATAGCAATCAGCCCCAGCATTTT. V is TRBV5-8 and J is TRBJ1-5; 7 bases match TRBD1. CDR1 SGHTS and CDR2 YDEGEE come from the germline V gene. The length of the CDR3 is 17 residues. V lost 3 bases and J lost 0; bases outside the gene matches: 9.